This T cell receptor beta chain was found in a study of OX40 agonist ivuxolimab in advanced cancers. Whole-study context: Clinicians treated patients with ivuxolimab, an agonistic anti-OX40 (CD134) antibody. The group had a mean age of 60 years, ranged from about 20 to 90, and was around 82% male.

The CDR3 is made up of 15 amino acids. Per germline, CDR1 GTSNPN and CDR2 SVGIG (reference sequence). Trimming removed 3 bases from V and 0 bases from J, with 15 bases in between. Concerning this clone itself: Antigen unknown.

The study's findings and limits: Determination of antigen specificity was not performed for the expanded peripheral T cells.

Method: immunoSEQ multiplex PCR; TCRdb's copy keeps in-frame clones and lacks some. In the table there are about 30,000 clones, about four fifths of which are singletons. Blood got drawn at baseline, again on cycle 4 day 1, and then on cycle 7 day 1. This TCR was sampled from an adult with an advanced solid tumor such as melanoma, head and neck, liver or kidney cancer. The genes are TRBV30 and TRBJ2-7, with D uncertain. The source was CD4+ or CD8+ T cells sorted from blood, collected in a trial of the OX40 agonist ivuxolimab. For the CDR3, the DNA is TGTGCCTGGAGGAAACAGCGACTGAGCTCCTACGAGCAGTACTTC. Translating gives CAWRKQRLSSYEQYF.